The 13 T cell receptor beta chains below come from one sample, sequenced in a study of T cell responses to AZD1222 COVID-19 vaccine. Data came from immunoSEQ multiplex PCR; TCRdb stores just in-frame clones and leaves some out. The sample includes approximately 170,000 clones, 80% to 90% of them seen just once. This sample comprised peripheral blood, obtained on day 0 of AZD1222 vaccination. These receptors were obtained from an adult in good health.

To note about this clone: One end of the junction does not line up with germline, which may come from a read error. The CDR3 DNA sequence: TGTGCTAGCAGCCGGGGTCCAGAAGAAAAACTGTTTTTT. Translated: CASSRGPEEKLFF. The chain joins TRBV7-7 to TRBJ1-4, with unresolved D. From germline, CDR1 is SSHAT and CDR2 FNYEAQ (reference sequence). The CDR3 is 13 amino acids.

The V and J genes are TRBV5-1 and TRBJ2-2; 8 nucleotides agree with TRBD1. Per the germline V gene, CDR1 is SGHRS and CDR2 is YFSETQ. The CDR3 is 16 amino acids. V shed 0 bases and J 5 bases; nucleotides not matched to a gene: 6. CDR3 residues: CASSLEAGGKTGELFF. In nucleotides, the CDR3 is TGCGCCAGCAGCTTGGAGGCAGGGGGCAAAACCGGGGAGCTGTTTTTT.

V gene TRBV21-1 combines with J gene TRBJ2-1; TRBD1, the table's D call, lacks a check against the DNA. TRBV21-1 is termed a pseudogene. The CDR3 length is 16 residues. The CDR3 loop reads CASSKCGQGALNEQFF. DNA of the CDR3: TGTGCCAGCAGCAAATGCGGACAGGGCGCACTCAATGAGCAGTTCTTC.

This clone was counted a single time. V usage is TRBV2 and J usage is TRBJ2-7, with D maybe TRBD1 (6 bases). The CDR3 loop spans 13 amino acids. With 8 bases removed from V and 6 bases from J, the gap between germline ends came to 17 bases. CDR1 SNHLY and CDR2 FYNNEI come from the germline V gene. Here the CDR3 reads CASVNRESREQYV. For the CDR3, the DNA is TGTGCCAGCGTAAACAGGGAATCGCGCGAGCAGTACGTC.

The rearrangement links TRBV27 to TRBJ1-2; no reliable D call. This CDR3 is built from 14 residues. Germline V gene lookup returns CDR1 MNHEY and CDR2 SMNVEV (reference sequence). The V gene lost 6 bases and the J gene lost 4 bases, with 15 bases spanning the gap. The CDR3 DNA sequence: TGTGCCAGCAGCCCCAACGAGGGTTCCTATGGCTACACCTTC. Translating it yields CASSPNEGSYGYTF.

J is TRBJ2-1 and V is TRBV30; tentatively, D is TRBD1 (6 bases). CDR3 size: 12 residues. CDR1 and CDR2 (germline): GTSNPN, SVGIG (reference sequence). V was pared by 6 bases and J by 4 bases, with 10 bases between. CDR3 nucleotides: TGTGCCTGCCCGACAGGTTACAATGAGCAGTTCTTC. Its translation: CACPTGYNEQFF. The variable domain in full, completed from reference TRBV30 and TRBJ2-1, reads SQTIHQWPATLVQPVGSPLSLECTVEGTSNPNLYWYRQAAGRGLQLLFYSVGIGQISSEVPQNLSASRPQDRQFILSSKKLLLSDSGFYLCACPTGYNEQFFGPGTRLTVL.

This clone was seen more than once but under ten times. The V gene is TRBV18, the J gene TRBJ1-2, with D tentatively TRBD1 (6 bases). V lost 3 bases and J lost 1, with 9 bases in between. Germline lookup yields CDR1 KGHSH and CDR2 LQKENI. The CDR3 extends over 14 amino acids. CDR3 bases: TGTGCCAGCTCACCGGAGGGGGTTAACTATGGCTACACCTTC. This encodes CASSPEGVNYGYTF. Using reference TRBV18 and TRBJ1-2 for the parts outside the CDR3, the full variable domain is NAGVMQNPRHLVRRRGQEARLRCSPMKGHSHVYWYRQLPEEGLKFMVYLQKENIIDESGMPKERFSAEFPKEGPSILRIQQVVRGDSAAYFCASSPEGVNYGYTFGSGTRLTVV.

J is TRBJ2-5 and V is TRBV27; 7 bases align to TRBD1. Trimming at V came to 5 bases and at J to 1 base, leaving 4 bases not matched to a gene. The CDR3 contains 14 residues. Germline assignment: CDR1 MNHEY and CDR2 SMNVEV (reference sequence). CDR3: CASSRQGFQETQYF. The CDR3 nucleotides are TGTGCCAGCAGTAGACAGGGATTCCAAGAGACCCAGTACTTC.

Of note for this clone: The sample has other DNA sequences that encode this CDR3 too. The chain combines TRBV5-1 with TRBJ2-1; weak D call: TRBD1 (6 bases). CDR3 length equals 16 residues. The germline V gene has CDR1 SGHRS and CDR2 YFSETQ. V was cut by 0 bases and J by 0 bases, with 10 bases left in between. Here the CDR3 DNA reads TGCGCCAGCAGCTTGGACAGGGCGAGCTCCTACAATGAGCAGTTCTTC. Translated, it gives CASSLDRASSYNEQFF. The variable domain in full, with the rest retrieved from reference TRBV5-1 and TRBJ2-1, is KAGVTQTPRYLIKTRGQQVTLSCSPISGHRSVSWYQQTPGQGLQFLFEYFSETQRNKGNFPGRFSGRQFSNSRSEMNVSTLELGDSALYLCASSLDRASSYNEQFFGPGTRLTVL.

The chain couples TRBV7-6 to TRBJ2-3, with 8 bases identical to TRBD2. The germline CDR1 and CDR2 sequences are SGHVS and FNYEAQ. After removal of 4 bases from V and 1 base from J, the junction contained 10 bases not matched to a gene. The CDR3 contains 17 residues. This CDR3 reads CASSSLLRGAGTDTQYF. The DNA for the CDR3 is TGTGCCAGCAGCTCCCTGTTGCGGGGGGCGGGCACAGATACGCAGTATTTT.

The V and J genes are TRBV27 and TRBJ1-6; 7 bases match TRBD1. CDR1 MNHEY and CDR2 SMNVEV come from the germline V gene (reference sequence). The length of the CDR3 is 14 residues. With 3 bases clipped from V and 7 bases from J, the junction kept 3 bases outside the gene matches. The CDR3 DNA follows: TGTGCCAGCAGTTTCTTACAGGGGAATTCACCCCTCCACTTT. Encoded protein: CASSFLQGNSPLHF.

The rearrangement joins TRBV7-9 to TRBJ2-3; no reliable D call. The ends were cut back, 3 bases at V and 2 bases at J, with 3 bases in the middle. The CDR3 totals 12 residues. Germline CDR1 and CDR2: SEHNR and FQNEAQ (reference sequence). The CDR3 protein is CASSFNTDTQYF. As DNA, the CDR3 is TGTGCCAGCAGCTTCAACACAGATACGCAGTATTTT. The whole variable domain, remainder taken from reference TRBV7-9 and TRBJ2-3, is DTGVSQNPRHKITKRGQNVTFRCDPISEHNRLYWYRQTLGQGPEFLTYFQNEAQLEKSRLLSDRFSAERPKGSFSTLEIQRTEQGDSAMYLCASSFNTDTQYFGPGTRLTVL.

The chain combines TRBV6-4 with TRBJ2-3, with 9 bases lining up with TRBD2. Germline trimming cut 1 base from V and 4 bases from J; bases unmatched to any gene: 6. Germline-derived CDR1 and CDR2 are MRHNA and SNTAGT. The CDR3 extends over 16 amino acids. CDR3 bases: TGTGCCAGCAGTGACTATGGCGGGGGGGAAGCAGATACGCAGTATTTT. It translates to CASSDYGGGEADTQYF.